A single sample gave rise to the 8 T cell receptor beta chains below, sequenced in a study of blood T cell repertoires in COVID-19. TCRdb's copy holds only in-frame clones and misses some; the assay was immunoSEQ multiplex PCR. The data contain 250,000 to 350,000 clones, roughly 84% of them seen just once; the ten biggest clones take up around 14%. The sample consisted of peripheral blood. Every receptor here comes from a person in their 70s with COVID-19, enrolled during active disease.

V and J are TRBV2 and TRBJ1-1, with TRBD1 matching 10 bases. V trimming: 4 bases; J trimming: 0 bases; junction bases outside the gene matches: 5. Germline V gene sequence: CDR1 SNHLY, CDR2 FYNNEI. The CDR3 consists of 16 residues. The chain's CDR3 is CASSGTGGNMNTEAFF. The CDR3 bases are TGTGCCAGCAGTGGGACAGGGGGAAACATGAACACTGAAGCTTTCTTT.

The chain is built from TRBV14 and TRBJ1-2; a possible D gene is TRBD1 (6 bases). The V gene's germline CDR1 is SGHDN and CDR2 FVKESK. V lost 3 bases and J 4 bases, leaving 15 bases between the germline ends. The CDR3 is 15 amino acids. CDR3 loop: CASSQRDTSLYGYTF. The CDR3 DNA reads TGTGCCAGCAGCCAGAGGGACACCTCGCTCTATGGCTACACCTTC.

The chain couples TRBV6-2 or TRBV6-3 to TRBJ2-3, with unresolved D. Trimming cost V 1 base and J 6 bases, with 11 bases left between them. This CDR3 is 14 amino acids long. Germline assignment: CDR1 MNHEY and CDR2 SVGEGT. CDR3: CASSYYPVPDTQYF. The CDR3 bases are TGTGCCAGCAGTTACTATCCGGTCCCGGATACGCAGTATTTT.

Turning to this clone: Other DNA sequences from this sample encode an identical CDR3 as well. The chain couples TRBV7-2 to TRBJ1-3; D gene ambiguous. Per germline, CDR1 SGHTA and CDR2 FQGNSA. The CDR3 is 14 amino acids. V was shortened by 2 bases and J by 3 bases, with 8 bases between the two germline ends. CDR3 in DNA: TGTGCCAGCAGCTTACAAGGGAGTGGAAACACCATATATTTT. Its protein product is CASSLQGSGNTIYF.

The chain combines TRBV6-2 or TRBV6-3 with TRBJ1-5; the D gene is possibly TRBD1 (5 bases). The germline V gene has CDR1 MNHEY and CDR2 SVGEGT. V was trimmed by 5 bases and J by 7 bases, leaving 12 bases between them. This CDR3 region has 13 residues. CDR3 loop: CASSDPGIQPQHF. The CDR3 bases are TGTGCCAGCAGTGACCCAGGGATCCAGCCCCAGCATTTT.

Written as DNA, the CDR3 is TGTGCCAGTAGAATTACCGGGGATAACTATGGCTACACCTTC. This gives the protein CASRITGDNYGYTF. The V and J genes are TRBV19 and TRBJ1-2; no reliable D call. The CDR3 consists of 14 residues. The V end lost 6 bases, the J end lost 1 base, and 12 bases lay between the germline ends. Germline CDR1 and CDR2: LNHDA and SQIVND (reference sequence).

The chain is built from TRBV19 and TRBJ2-3; 9 bases align to TRBD2. The CDR3 sequence is 16 residues long. V lost 3 bases and J lost 3; bases outside the gene matches: 7. From germline, CDR1 is LNHDA and CDR2 SQIVND (reference sequence). The CDR3 sequence is CASSIRLAGETDTQYF. CDR3 sequence (DNA): TGTGCCAGTAGTATCCGGTTAGCGGGGGAGACAGATACGCAGTATTTT.

The chain uses TRBV24-1 and TRBJ2-3; D is perhaps TRBD2 (6 bases). Trimming cost V 1 base and J 9 bases, with 10 bases left between them. The germline CDR1 and CDR2 sequences are KGHDR and SFDVKD. There are 13 residues in the CDR3. CDR3 protein: CATSDLVAGTQYF. The CDR3 DNA is TGTGCCACCAGTGATTTAGTGGCGGGGACGCAGTATTTT.